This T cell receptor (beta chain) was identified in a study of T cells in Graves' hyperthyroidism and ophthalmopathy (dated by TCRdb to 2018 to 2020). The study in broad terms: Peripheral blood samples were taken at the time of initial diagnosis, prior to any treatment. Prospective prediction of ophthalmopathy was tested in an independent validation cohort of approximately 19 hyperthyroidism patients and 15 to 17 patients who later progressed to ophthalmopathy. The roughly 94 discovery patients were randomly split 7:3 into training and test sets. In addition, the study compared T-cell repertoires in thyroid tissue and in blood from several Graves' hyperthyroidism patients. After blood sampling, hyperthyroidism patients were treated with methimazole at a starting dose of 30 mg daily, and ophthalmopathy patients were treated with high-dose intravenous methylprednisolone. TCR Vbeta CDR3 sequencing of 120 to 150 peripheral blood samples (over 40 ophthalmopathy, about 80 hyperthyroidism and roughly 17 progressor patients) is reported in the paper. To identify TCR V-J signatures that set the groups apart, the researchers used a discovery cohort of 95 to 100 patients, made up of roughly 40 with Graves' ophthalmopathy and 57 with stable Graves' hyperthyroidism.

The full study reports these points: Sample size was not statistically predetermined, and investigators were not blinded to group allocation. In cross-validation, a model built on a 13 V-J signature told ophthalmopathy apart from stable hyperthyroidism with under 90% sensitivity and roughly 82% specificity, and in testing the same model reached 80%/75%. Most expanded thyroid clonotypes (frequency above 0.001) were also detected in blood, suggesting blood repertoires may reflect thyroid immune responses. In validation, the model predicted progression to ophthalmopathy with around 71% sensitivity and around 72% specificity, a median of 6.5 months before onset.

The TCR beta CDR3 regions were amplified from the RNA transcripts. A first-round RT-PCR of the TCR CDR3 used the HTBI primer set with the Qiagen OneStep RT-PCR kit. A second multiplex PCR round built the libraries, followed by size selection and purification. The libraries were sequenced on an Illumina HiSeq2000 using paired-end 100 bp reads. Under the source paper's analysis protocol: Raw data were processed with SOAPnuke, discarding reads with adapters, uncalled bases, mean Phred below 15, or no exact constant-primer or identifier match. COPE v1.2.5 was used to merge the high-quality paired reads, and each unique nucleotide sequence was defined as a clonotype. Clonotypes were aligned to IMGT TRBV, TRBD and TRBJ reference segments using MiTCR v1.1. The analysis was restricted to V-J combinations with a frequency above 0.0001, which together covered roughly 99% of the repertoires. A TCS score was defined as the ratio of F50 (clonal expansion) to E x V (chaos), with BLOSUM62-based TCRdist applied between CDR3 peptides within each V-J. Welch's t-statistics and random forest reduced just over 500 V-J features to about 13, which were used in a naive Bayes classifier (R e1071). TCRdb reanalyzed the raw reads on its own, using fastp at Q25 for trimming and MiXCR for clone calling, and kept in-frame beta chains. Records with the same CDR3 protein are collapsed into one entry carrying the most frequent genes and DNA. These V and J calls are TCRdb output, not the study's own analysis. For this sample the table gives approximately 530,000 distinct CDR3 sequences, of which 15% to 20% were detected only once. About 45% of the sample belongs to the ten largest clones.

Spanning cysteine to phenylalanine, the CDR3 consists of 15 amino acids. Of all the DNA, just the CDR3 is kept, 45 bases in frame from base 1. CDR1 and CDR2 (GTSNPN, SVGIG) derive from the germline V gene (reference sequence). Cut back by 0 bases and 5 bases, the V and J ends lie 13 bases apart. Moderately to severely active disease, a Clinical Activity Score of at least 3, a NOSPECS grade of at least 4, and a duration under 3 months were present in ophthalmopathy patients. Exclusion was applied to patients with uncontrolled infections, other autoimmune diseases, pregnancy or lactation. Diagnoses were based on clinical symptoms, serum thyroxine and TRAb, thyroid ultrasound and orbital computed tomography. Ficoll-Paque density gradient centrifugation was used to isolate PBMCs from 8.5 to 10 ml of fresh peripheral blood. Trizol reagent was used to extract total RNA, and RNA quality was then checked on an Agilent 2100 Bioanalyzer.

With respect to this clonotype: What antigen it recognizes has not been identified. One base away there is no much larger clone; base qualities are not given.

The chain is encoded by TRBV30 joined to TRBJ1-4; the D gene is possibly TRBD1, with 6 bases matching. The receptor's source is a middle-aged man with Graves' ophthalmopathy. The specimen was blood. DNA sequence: TGTGCCTGGAGTGTGGGGGGGCAGCCAAATGAAAAACTGTTTTTT. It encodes CAWSVGGQPNEKLFF.